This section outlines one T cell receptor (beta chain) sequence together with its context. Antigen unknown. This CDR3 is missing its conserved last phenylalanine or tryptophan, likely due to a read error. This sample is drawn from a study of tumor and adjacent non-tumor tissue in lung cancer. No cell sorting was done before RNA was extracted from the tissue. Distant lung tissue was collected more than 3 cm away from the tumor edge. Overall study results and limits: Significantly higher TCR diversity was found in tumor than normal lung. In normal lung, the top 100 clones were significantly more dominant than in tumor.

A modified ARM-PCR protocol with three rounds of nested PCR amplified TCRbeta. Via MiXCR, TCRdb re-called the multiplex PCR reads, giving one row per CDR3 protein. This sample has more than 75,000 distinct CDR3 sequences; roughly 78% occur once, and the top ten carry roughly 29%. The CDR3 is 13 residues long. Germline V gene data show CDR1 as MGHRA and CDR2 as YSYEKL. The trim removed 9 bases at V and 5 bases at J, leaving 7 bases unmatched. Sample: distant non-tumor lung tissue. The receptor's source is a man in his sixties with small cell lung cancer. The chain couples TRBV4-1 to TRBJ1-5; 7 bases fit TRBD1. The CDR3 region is CASSRGGDQPQHI. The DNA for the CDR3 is TGCGCCAGTAGCAGGGGGGGAGATCAGCCCCAGCATATT.